Shown below are 26 T cell receptor beta chains from a single sample sequenced in a study of T cells in Graves' hyperthyroidism and ophthalmopathy. The investigators amplified TCR beta CDR3 regions from RNA transcripts. A first-round RT-PCR of the TCR CDR3 used the HTBI primer set. Via MiXCR, TCRdb re-called the multiplex PCR reads, giving one row per CDR3 protein. The table has 480,000 or so distinct CDR3 sequences, 46% seen once. The sample consisted of peripheral blood or thyroid tissue (not recorded which). The origin of the receptors is an adult woman with Graves' disease, either hyperthyroidism or ophthalmopathy (not recorded which).

This clonotype was detected ten times or more. The gene calls are TRBV6-5 and TRBJ1-5; D gene uncertain. The CDR3 totals 13 residues. From germline, CDR1 is MNHEY and CDR2 SVGAGI. The V end lost 7 bases, the J end lost 3 bases, and 10 bases lay between the germline ends. CDR3: CASKREDNQPQHF. The CDR3 bases are TGTGCCAGCAAGAGGGAGGACAATCAGCCCCAGCATTTT.

The CDR3, as DNA: TGTGCCATCAGACCCGGGACAGGGAAGTCGGAGACCCAGTACTTC. This codes for CAIRPGTGKSETQYF. The rearrangement uses TRBV10-3 and TRBJ2-7; 9 bases are a match to TRBD1. The J call is uncertain, as TRBJ2-5 better fits the DNA end. The germline V gene encodes CDR1 ENHRY and CDR2 SYGVKD. This CDR3 comprises 15 residues.

Regarding this clonotype: The limits of the CDR3 on the DNA are not certain, so only TCRdb's listed CDR3 is given. The V gene is TRBV11-1, the J gene TRBJ2-5; TRBD2 is taken as the D call from the table, unchecked against the DNA. The CDR3 is 21 amino acids long, termini counted. Germline V gives CDR1 SGHAT, CDR2 FQDESV (reference sequence). This CDR3 reads CASSIYLCSVPGLAGVETQYF.

CDR3 nucleotides: TGCGCCAGCAGCCAGCTTACAGGGTGGCCCAATCAGCCCCAGCATTTT. This translates into CASSQLTGWPNQPQHF. This chain joins TRBV4-3 and TRBJ1-5, with D possibly TRBD1 on 6 matching bases. Trimming stripped 3 bases from V and 3 bases from J, with 15 bases between. Germline V gene sequence: CDR1 LGHNA, CDR2 YSLEER. The CDR3 runs 16 residues.

The genes are TRBV20-1 and TRBJ1-2, with a possible D match to TRBD1 (6 bases). CDR1 is DFQATT and CDR2 is SNEGSKA in the germline V gene (reference sequence). V was cut by 5 bases and J by 4 bases, with 14 bases left in between. The CDR3 runs to 13 residues. The CDR3 DNA reads TGCAGTGCTTATACCCGGGACACCTATGGCTACACCTTC. Translated: CSAYTRDTYGYTF.

The chain combines TRBV14 with TRBJ1-2; a weak D match, TRBD1 (6 bases). The germline gives CDR1 SGHDN, CDR2 FVKESK. The CDR3 is made up of 12 amino acids. V lost 4 bases, J lost 7 bases, and 10 bases lay in between. The CDR3, as DNA: TGTGCCAGCAGCCGTTCAGGGGTTGGCTACACCTTC. Residues: CASSRSGVGYTF.

The V and J genes are TRBV29-1 and TRBJ1-3; D is ambiguous. Trimming shortened V by 3 bases and J by 3 bases, and 3 bases separated the two germline ends. CDR1 SQVTM and CDR2 ANQGSEA come from the germline V gene. The CDR3 extends over 11 amino acids. CDR3 loop: CSVDGGNTIYF. For the CDR3, the DNA is TGCAGCGTTGACGGTGGAAACACCATATATTTT.

This clonotype was counted ten times or more. CDR3 in amino acids: CASSLGGLRDEQYF. CDR3 bases: TGTGCCAGCAGCTTGGGGGGGCTCCGGGACGAGCAGTACTTC. V gene TRBV11-2 combines with J gene TRBJ2-7; D is possibly TRBD2 (7 bases). Germline CDR1 and CDR2: SGHAT and FQNNGV. The CDR3 runs 14 residues. The V and J ends lost 3 bases and 5 bases respectively, with 14 bases between them.

This clonotype was counted many times. V usage is TRBV29-1 and J usage is TRBJ2-5; the match to TRBD1 covers 7 bases. V dropped 7 bases and J dropped 5; count of bases not matched to a gene: 13. The CDR3 consists of 14 residues. Per germline, CDR1 SQVTM and CDR2 ANQGSEA. The CDR3 spells CSGIWTGGGETQYF. CDR3 nucleotide sequence: TGCAGCGGGATTTGGACAGGCGGTGGGGAGACCCAGTACTTC. The whole variable domain, remainder taken from reference TRBV29-1 and TRBJ2-5, is SAVISQKPSRDICQRGTSLTIQCQVDSQVTMMFWYRQQPGQSLTLIATANQGSEATYESGFVIDKFPISRPNLTFSTLTVSNMSPEDSSIYLCSGIWTGGGETQYFGPGTRLLVL.

V is TRBV7-6 and J is TRBJ1-1; D is unresolved. The CDR3 runs 15 residues. Between the trimmed V and J ends, which lost 5 bases and 5 bases, there was a span of 18 bases. Looked up from germline, CDR1 is SGHVS and CDR2 is FNYEAQ. The CDR3 here is CASSQGISHRTEAFF. Here the CDR3 DNA reads TGTGCCAGCAGCCAAGGTATCAGTCATAGGACTGAAGCTTTCTTT.

This clonotype was observed at least ten times. An end of the junction does not agree with germline; a read error may underlie this. The chain employs TRBV5-1 and TRBJ2-5, with D hard to call. This CDR3 is built from 13 residues. Per the germline V gene, CDR1 is SGHRS and CDR2 is YFSETQ. The CDR3 DNA is TGTGCCAGCAGCTTGGTGGGCCAAGAGACCCAGTACTTC. Translation: CASSLVGQETQYF. Supplemented by reference TRBV5-1 and TRBJ2-5, the full variable domain reads KAGVTQTPRYLIKTRGQQVTLSCSPISGHRSVSWYQQTPGQGLQFLFEYFSETQRNKGNFPGRFSGRQFSNSRSEMNVSTLELGDSALYLCASSLVGQETQYFGPGTRLLVL.

In this sample, this clonotype turned up a few times. The genes are TRBV29-1 and TRBJ1-2, with 7 bases identical to TRBD1. The junction had 4 bases not matched to a gene; V was cut back by 5 bases and J by 7 bases. Germline CDR1 is SQVTM and CDR2 is ANQGSEA. There are 11 residues in the CDR3. The CDR3 sequence is CSVYRGRGYTF. CDR3 bases: TGCAGCGTTTACAGGGGTCGTGGCTACACCTTC.

This clonotype showed up just a few times. The V gene is TRBV7-9, the J gene TRBJ2-5, with 12 positions matching TRBD1. V shed 6 bases and J 0 bases; nucleotides not matched to a gene: 11. This CDR3 is built from 18 residues. CDR1 and CDR2 (germline): SEHNR, FQNEAQ (reference sequence). The CDR3 protein is CASSSLTGTGGYQETQYF. CDR3 bases: TGTGCCAGCAGTTCGCTGACCGGGACAGGGGGCTACCAAGAGACCCAGTACTTC. Together with reference TRBV7-9 and TRBJ2-5, the CDR3 gives the full variable domain: DTGVSQNPRHKITKRGQNVTFRCDPISEHNRLYWYRQTLGQGPEFLTYFQNEAQLEKSRLLSDRFSAERPKGSFSTLEIQRTEQGDSAMYLCASSSLTGTGGYQETQYFGPGTRLLVL.

On this clonotype: A clone one base away is much larger, so this may be a read error. The V and J genes are TRBV28 and TRBJ1-5, with 9 nucleotides matching TRBD1. CDR1 and CDR2 from the germline V gene are MDHEN and SYDVKM. The J segment lost 6 bases and the V segment lost 5 bases, leaving 2 bases of the junction unmatched. This CDR3 is 13 amino acids long. Here the CDR3 DNA reads TGTGCCAGCAGTGGGGACAGGGTTCAGCCCCAGCATTTT. Translation gives CASSGDRVQPQHF.

For the CDR3, the DNA is TGTGCCTGGAGTGTACCGGCGGGAGTCCTGATCGAGCAGTACTTC. It yields the protein CAWSVPAGVLIEQYF. The rearrangement uses TRBV30 and TRBJ2-7; 7 bases are a match to TRBD2. The V segment lost 0 bases and the J segment 6 bases; nucleotides outside the gene matches: 11. Germline CDR1 is GTSNPN and CDR2 is SVGIG (reference sequence). The CDR3 has 15 amino acids.

Of note for this clonotype: At one end the junction does not follow the germline gene, possibly because of a read error. V usage is TRBV24-1 and J usage is TRBJ2-7; TRBD1 matches 11 bases. Germline-derived CDR1 and CDR2 are KGHDR and SFDVKD. CDR3 length: 14 residues. CDR3 coding DNA: TGTGCCGCCAGTGACTCGGACAGGGGGCACGAGCAGTACTTC. Its protein is CAASDSDRGHEQYF.

V usage is TRBV10-3 and J usage is TRBJ2-7; 7 positions match TRBD2. Per germline, CDR1 ENHRY and CDR2 SYGVKD. Trimming at V came to 10 bases and at J to 3 bases, leaving 15 bases not matched to a gene. The CDR3 has 15 amino acids. CDR3 in amino acids: CASSLGGTAFYEQYF. The DNA for the CDR3 is TGTGCCAGCAGCTTGGGGGGGACCGCCTTCTACGAGCAGTACTTC.

Ten or more counts support this clonotype. V and J are TRBV6-6 and TRBJ1-5, with D perhaps matching TRBD1 (5 bases). V lost 6 bases and J 2 bases, leaving 11 bases between the germline ends. The germline gives CDR1 MNHNY, CDR2 SVGAGI (reference sequence). The CDR3 consists of 14 residues. CDR3 DNA: TGTGCCAGCAGCGACAGTTGGGGCAATCAGCCCCAGCATTTT. The encoded protein is CASSDSWGNQPQHF.

At least ten counts were recorded for this clonotype. This chain connects TRBV6-1 to TRBJ2-5, with 10 nucleotides matching TRBD2. The CDR3 has 15 amino acids. Germline CDR1 is MNHNS and CDR2 is SASEGT. Germline trimming cut 6 bases from V and 2 bases from J; bases unmatched to any gene: 6. The CDR3 protein is CASRVAGGHQETQYF. CDR3 in DNA: TGTGCCAGCAGAGTAGCGGGAGGCCATCAAGAGACCCAGTACTTC.

In regard to this clonotype: One end of the junction varies from germline; a read error may be responsible. The chain uses TRBV5-1 and TRBJ1-1; the D gene is possibly TRBD1 (5 bases). CDR3 length equals 13 residues. Germline-derived CDR1 and CDR2 are SGHRS and YFSETQ. In DNA form, the CDR3 reads TGTGCCAGCAGCTTTCAACGGGGGGCTGAAGCTTTCTTT. Its translation is CASSFQRGAEAFF.

The CDR3: CSAKRTLRETQYF. The CDR3 coding sequence is TGCAGTGCTAAAAGGACTCTCCGAGAGACCCAGTACTTC. The rearrangement joins TRBV20-1 to TRBJ2-5, with D maybe TRBD2 (5 bases). The CDR3 is 13 residues long. Germline V gene data show CDR1 as DFQATT and CDR2 as SNEGSKA (reference sequence). V lost 4 bases and J 4 bases, leaving 13 bases between the germline ends.

This clonotype was detected ten times or more. The rearrangement links TRBV3-1 to TRBJ1-5; weak D call: TRBD1 (5 bases). This CDR3 has 14 amino acids. V lost 5 bases, J lost 3 bases, and 11 bases lay in between. The germline CDR1 and CDR2 sequences are LGHDT and YNNKEL (reference sequence). CDR3 region: CASSERQNNQPQHF. In nucleotides, the CDR3 is TGTGCCAGCAGCGAGAGACAGAACAATCAGCCCCAGCATTTT.

This clonotype was counted only a few times. V gene TRBV20-1 combines with J gene TRBJ1-2; 7 bases map to TRBD1. Germline-derived CDR1 and CDR2 are DFQATT and SNEGSKA (reference sequence). V dropped 6 bases and J dropped 6; count of bases not matched to a gene: 10. The CDR3 loop spans 13 amino acids. Written as DNA, the CDR3 is TGCAGTGCCCAACCAGGGGGGGGCGATGGCTACACCTTC. Amino acids: CSAQPGGGDGYTF.

Comments on this clonotype: No conserved phenylalanine or tryptophan is present at the end of the CDR3, so a read error is the likely explanation. The DNA is omitted, as the CDR3 cannot be located on it reliably, and the CDR3 follows TCRdb's listing. V usage is TRBV30 and J usage is TRBJ1-1; the D call of TRBD1 is as the table states it, not checked on the DNA. Germline V CDR1 and CDR2: GTSNPN, SVGIG (reference sequence). The CDR3 length is 15 residues, termini included. The CDR3 loop reads CAWSRMGQKVTEAFL.

This clonotype has a handful of counts. V and J are TRBV29-1 and TRBJ2-2; 10 positions match TRBD2. The V gene's germline CDR1 is SQVTM and CDR2 ANQGSEA. The ends lost 4 bases at V and 6 bases at J; junction bases unmatched: 17. CDR3 length: 18 residues. For the CDR3, the DNA is TGCAGCGTTGCCCTCCGTTGGGCTAGCGGGAGTAGGGCCGGGGAGCTGTTTTTT. It codes for CSVALRWASGSRAGELFF.

This clonotype has at least ten counts. The J gene is TRBJ1-2, the V gene TRBV9; 7 positions agree with TRBD1. CDR1 and CDR2 from the germline V gene are SGDLS and YYNGEE. J was trimmed by 7 bases and V by 2 bases; bases with no gene match: 2. There are 12 residues in the CDR3. CDR3 DNA: TGTGCCAGCAGCGTTCCAGGGGGTGGCTACACCTTC. Encoded protein: CASSVPGGGYTF.